Below, 10 T cell receptor beta chains from the same sample are listed, as sequenced in a study of blood T cell repertoires in COVID-19. Libraries were prepared by immunoSEQ multiplex PCR; TCRdb keeps only in-frame clonotypes and omits some of them. The sample has tens of thousands of clones; more than 80% are singletons. Sequenced input: peripheral blood. These receptors were collected from a woman aged 80 or older with acute or convalescent COVID-19.

The CDR3 is CASKSTGDWGYTF. The CDR3 DNA sequence: TGTGCCAGCAAATCAACGGGGGATTGGGGCTACACCTTC. The chain has TRBV6-5 and TRBJ1-2, with TRBD1 as a possible D gene (5 bases). This CDR3 is 13 amino acids long. V was trimmed by 7 bases and J by 8 bases, leaving 17 bases between them. Germline V gives CDR1 MNHEY, CDR2 SVGAGI.

The chain is built from TRBV4-1 and TRBJ2-5, with D perhaps matching TRBD2 (5 bases). The germline V gene encodes CDR1 MGHRA and CDR2 YSYEKL. The length of the CDR3 is 14 residues. The V end lost 0 bases, the J end lost 6 bases, and 11 bases lay between the germline ends. The DNA of the CDR3 is TGCGCCAGCAGCCAAGATCAGCTAGCTCAGACCCAGTACTTC. It yields the protein CASSQDQLAQTQYF.

The J gene is TRBJ2-1, the V gene TRBV10-3; 9 bases line up with TRBD1. V dropped 0 bases and J dropped 6; count of bases not matched to a gene: 3. This CDR3 is 15 amino acids long. Germline V gene lookup returns CDR1 ENHRY and CDR2 SYGVKD. The CDR3 sequence is CAISESGTGLNEQFF. In DNA form, the CDR3 reads TGTGCCATCAGTGAGTCGGGGACAGGGCTCAATGAGCAGTTCTTC.

The count of this clone is one. The genes are TRBV7-2 and TRBJ2-3, with D unclear. The CDR3 covers 15 residues. Germline CDR1 reads SGHTA; CDR2 reads FQGNSA. Trimming removed 0 bases from V and 2 bases from J, with 9 bases in between. CDR3 DNA sequence: TGTGCCAGCAGCTTAGCGGGCCACATCACAGATACGCAGTATTTT. It specifies CASSLAGHITDTQYF.

The chain carries TRBV6-5 and TRBJ1-3, with TRBD1 matching over 7 bases. The CDR3 spans 15 residues. In germline, CDR1 is MNHEY, CDR2 SVGAGI. The V and J ends lost 6 bases and 5 bases, in that order; junction bases with no gene match: 10. CDR3 DNA sequence: TGTGCCAGCAGGTTAACAGGGGAAATCCGAAACACCATATATTTT. Protein: CASRLTGEIRNTIYF.

The chain combines TRBV29-1 with TRBJ1-1; D ambiguous. The germline V gene has CDR1 SQVTM and CDR2 ANQGSEA. CDR3 length equals 12 residues. Trimming pared 5 bases from V and 6 bases from J, leaving 13 bases between. Written as DNA, the CDR3 is TGCAGCGTTCCTGAGTCGAGCCCTGAAGCTTTCTTT. Its translation is CSVPESSPEAFF.

This chain connects TRBV20-1 to TRBJ1-1, with 7 bases lining up with TRBD1. The CDR3 covers 13 residues. V gave up 3 bases and J gave up 3 bases; unmatched junction bases: 4. The V gene's germline CDR1 is DFQATT and CDR2 SNEGSKA (reference sequence). The CDR3 here is CSASLQGDTEAFF. The CDR3 DNA reads TGCAGTGCTAGTCTCCAGGGGGACACTGAAGCTTTCTTT.

The chain joins TRBV7-4 to TRBJ1-3, with D unresolved. This CDR3 is 16 amino acids long. V was shortened by 5 bases and J by 0 bases, with 14 bases between the two germline ends. Germline V gene data show CDR1 as SGHVT and CDR2 as SQSDAQ. Here the CDR3 reads CASSPPGVRSGNTIYF. In DNA, the CDR3 is TGTGCCAGCAGCCCCCCCGGGGTACGCTCTGGAAACACCATATATTTT.

The chain has TRBV6-6 and TRBJ1-3, with D hard to call. Germline assignment: CDR1 MNHNY and CDR2 SVGAGI (reference sequence). With 2 bases removed from V and 8 bases from J, the gap between germline ends came to 13 bases. The CDR3 has 14 residues. Written as DNA, the CDR3 is TGTGCCAGCAGTTACCCGCAGCCCCGGGACACCATATATTTT. Its translation: CASSYPQPRDTIYF.

J is TRBJ2-1 and V is TRBV11-3; D remains unclear. The germline V gene encodes CDR1 SGHNT and CDR2 YENEEA. CDR3 length equals 13 residues. Trimming removed 1 base at V and 4 bases at J, with 5 bases between. This CDR3 is CASSLGSYNEQFF. The CDR3 region has the DNA TGTGCCAGCAGCTTAGGTAGTTACAATGAGCAGTTCTTC.